This T cell receptor beta chain derives from a study of long-term antiretroviral therapy in people with HIV. Across the whole study: The 2015 recommendation for immediate ART came about a decade after the earliest samples.

Without exception, participants with HIV were treated in the United States. The study used samples holding 1-10 million cryopreserved PBMC before DNA extraction. Sequencing used immunoSEQ v3.0 at survey level. Libraries were prepared by immunoSEQ multiplex PCR; TCRdb keeps only in-frame clonotypes and omits some of them. There are 17,000 or so clones in the sample; over 70% occur only once, and more than 12% lies in the top ten. Concerning this clone: Its antigen is currently unknown.

Overall study results and limits: Dominance of pre-ART expanded clones persisted, fluctuating and often declining after ART.

V gave up 2 bases and J gave up 5 bases; unmatched junction bases: 8. The CDR3 runs 15 residues. CDR1 and CDR2 (germline): MNHEY, SMNVEV (reference sequence). The receptor comes from a man younger than 40 with HIV. The specimen was unsorted PBMCs, collected roughly 1.3 years before starting antiretroviral therapy. The chain couples TRBV27 to TRBJ1-1; 7 nucleotides agree with TRBD1. In DNA, the CDR3 is TGTGCCAGCAGTTTAGTAGGGACAGAAGGAACTGAAGCTTTCTTT. Translation: CASSLVGTEGTEAFF.